This entry lists 26 T cell receptor beta chains sequenced from one sample in a study of blood T cell repertoires in COVID-19. Clones were sequenced by immunoSEQ multiplex PCR, and TCRdb holds only the in-frame ones, with some missing. The table lists about 320,000 clones, 70% to 90% of them singletons. The sample was PBMCs or T cells enriched from blood (not recorded which). All receptors come from a woman aged 25 to 45 who had recovered from COVID-19.

A word on this clone: Mismatch with germline at one junction end may stem from a read error. The chain links TRBV7-7 to TRBJ2-1; D ambiguous. Germline lookup yields CDR1 SSHAT and CDR2 FNYEAQ (reference sequence). This CDR3 spans 16 amino acids. In nucleotides, the CDR3 is TGTGCTAGCAGCACCGAGCCGGGTCAAGGTGAGAATGAGCAGTTCTTC. Its protein is CASSTEPGQGENEQFF.

V and J are TRBV5-6 and TRBJ1-5; 11 nucleotides line up with TRBD1. V lost 4 bases, J lost 7 bases, and 13 bases stayed unmatched. Germline V gene sequence: CDR1 SGHDT, CDR2 YYEEEE. CDR3 size: 17 residues. The chain's CDR3 is CASSHYNGQGAGQPQHF. CDR3 nucleotide sequence: TGTGCCAGCAGCCACTACAACGGACAGGGGGCCGGCCAGCCCCAGCATTTT.

This clone was observed once. This rearrangement joins TRBV6-5 to TRBJ1-2; D unclear. The germline V gene has CDR1 MNHEY and CDR2 SVGAGI. CDR3 length: 13 amino acids. V lost 6 bases, J lost 2 bases, and 10 bases lay in between. The CDR3 DNA reads TGTGCCAGCAGGCGGGCGGGGAACTATGGCTACACCTTC. Protein: CASRRAGNYGYTF.

The rearrangement joins TRBV2 to TRBJ1-1; maybe TRBD1 (6 bases). The CDR3 is made up of 12 amino acids. Trimming took off 9 bases at V and 3 bases at J, with 11 bases between the two ends. CDR1 and CDR2 from the germline V gene are SNHLY and FYNNEI. CDR3 DNA sequence: TGTGCCAGAGGGGGGGATGACACTGAAGCTTTCTTT. Encoded protein: CARGGDDTEAFF.

V gene TRBV4-2 combines with J gene TRBJ2-7; 15 nucleotides line up with TRBD2. V shed 0 bases and J 3 bases; nucleotides not matched to a gene: 9. This CDR3 spans 19 amino acids. Per the germline V gene, CDR1 is LGHNA and CDR2 is YNFKEQ. In DNA, the CDR3 is TGTGCCAGCAGCCAAGATATGGGGACTAGCGGGGGGAATTACTACGAGCAGTACTTC. Translating it yields CASSQDMGTSGGNYYEQYF.

A few counts support this clone. In nucleotides, the CDR3 is TGTGCCAGCAGCTCCGACAGGATGAACACTGAAGCTTTCTTT. Its protein product is CASSSDRMNTEAFF. The V gene is TRBV7-9, the J gene TRBJ1-1, with D perhaps TRBD1 (6 bases). Germline values: CDR1 SEHNR, CDR2 FQNEAQ (reference sequence). V was trimmed by 4 bases and J by 0 bases, leaving 9 bases between them. This CDR3 comprises 14 residues.

This chain's CDR3 is CATSDSTSRVGELFF. CDR3 nucleotide sequence: TGTGCCACCAGTGATTCGACCTCTCGGGTCGGGGAGCTGTTTTTT. This rearrangement joins TRBV24-1 to TRBJ2-2; D not resolved. The CDR3 length is 15 residues. CDR1 and CDR2 from the germline V gene are KGHDR and SFDVKD. Trimming removed 2 bases at V and 7 bases at J, with 13 bases between.

V is TRBV5-4 and J is TRBJ2-5; no firm D call. Germline CDR1 SGHNT, CDR2 YYREEE (reference sequence). V lost 1 base, J lost 0 bases, and 7 bases lay in between. The CDR3 totals 14 residues. The CDR3 region has the DNA TGTGCCAGCAGCTTGTACAGCAACCAAGAGACCCAGTACTTC. Its translation: CASSLYSNQETQYF.

This clone occurred once. The chain links TRBV7-9 to TRBJ1-2; the D is unclear. The CDR3 totals 16 residues. Germline lookup yields CDR1 SEHNR and CDR2 FQNEAQ (reference sequence). Trimming cost V 2 bases and J 5 bases, with 18 bases left between them. In nucleotides, the CDR3 is TGTGCCAGCAGCTTAACGGTGGGAGGGAACGATTATGGCTACACCTTC. Its translation is CASSLTVGGNDYGYTF.

This chain uses TRBV12-3 or TRBV12-4 with TRBJ2-5; TRBD2 matches 9 bases. This CDR3 comprises 12 residues. Trimming at V came to 6 bases and at J to 4 bases, leaving 0 bases not matched to a gene. The CDR3 region is CASRLAGETQYF. CDR3 coding DNA: TGTGCCAGCAGACTAGCGGGAGAGACCCAGTACTTC.

The gene calls are TRBV6-5 and TRBJ1-4; D is uncertain. This CDR3 comprises 15 residues. Looked up from germline, CDR1 is MNHEY and CDR2 is SVGAGI. Between the trimmed V and J ends, which lost 0 bases and 5 bases, there was a span of 10 bases. The CDR3 DNA reads TGTGCCAGCAGTTACTCGCGGAACCCGAATGAAAAACTGTTTTTT. Translation: CASSYSRNPNEKLFF.

DNA for the CDR3: TGTGCCAGCAGCTTGAGGGGGCGTAATACTGAAGCTTTCTTT. This encodes CASSLRGRNTEAFF. The chain uses TRBV11-2 and TRBJ1-1, with 7 bases matching TRBD1. The CDR3 has 14 residues. The germline CDR1 and CDR2 sequences are SGHAT and FQNNGV. V shed 3 bases and J 5 bases; nucleotides not matched to a gene: 6.

The chain has TRBV5-6 and TRBJ2-2; 7 bases match TRBD1. In germline, CDR1 is SGHDT, CDR2 YYEEEE. The CDR3 has 16 residues. The V and J ends lost 2 bases and 0 bases, in that order; junction bases with no gene match: 4. CDR3 sequence (DNA): TGTGCCAGCAGCTTTACTGGGACAGCGAACACCGGGGAGCTGTTTTTT. Translated: CASSFTGTANTGELFF.

The rearrangement joins TRBV7-6 to TRBJ1-2; a possible D gene is TRBD1 (6 bases). The germline CDR1 and CDR2 sequences are SGHVS and FNYEAQ. This CDR3 comprises 14 residues. Trimming took off 2 bases at V and 7 bases at J, with 14 bases between the two ends. CDR3 loop: CASSLTTGFGGYTF. The CDR3 coding sequence is TGTGCCAGCAGCTTAACAACAGGGTTTGGTGGCTACACCTTC.

The V and J genes are TRBV12-3 or TRBV12-4 and TRBJ2-7; a possible D gene is TRBD1 (5 bases). The ends were cut back, 5 bases at V and 0 bases at J, with 8 bases in the middle. This CDR3 is built from 13 residues. The CDR3 loop reads CASSRRDSYEQYF. The CDR3 bases are TGTGCCAGCAGTCGCAGGGACTCCTACGAGCAGTACTTC.

This chain links TRBV4-1 with TRBJ1-3; tentative D call: TRBD1 (6 bases). The germline CDR1 and CDR2 sequences are MGHRA and YSYEKL. Deletions cut 4 bases from V and 4 bases from J, with 17 bases between. This CDR3 has 16 amino acids. CDR3 in DNA: TGCGCCAGCAGCCCCAGAACAGGGACCTTGGGAAACACCATATATTTT. Translation gives CASSPRTGTLGNTIYF.

J is TRBJ2-7 and V is TRBV4-1, with D maybe TRBD2 (5 bases). Per germline, CDR1 MGHRA and CDR2 YSYEKL. Trimming removed 7 bases at V and 7 bases at J, with 17 bases between. The CDR3 is made up of 13 amino acids. CDR3 amino acids: CASKAGRRGEQYF. CDR3 bases: TGCGCCAGCAAGGCAGGTCGGCGCGGGGAGCAGTACTTC.

The chain carries TRBV5-4 and TRBJ1-3; tentatively, D is TRBD1 (6 bases). The CDR3 extends over 17 amino acids. V was shortened by 0 bases and J by 0 bases, with 13 bases between the two germline ends. Germline assignment: CDR1 SGHNT and CDR2 YYREEE (reference sequence). The CDR3 spells CASSLGERGSSGNTIYF. As DNA, the CDR3 is TGTGCCAGCAGCTTGGGCGAGAGGGGGTCCTCTGGAAACACCATATATTTT.

This chain links TRBV30 with TRBJ1-4, with 8 bases aligning to TRBD1. Germline lookup yields CDR1 GTSNPN and CDR2 SVGIG (reference sequence). This CDR3 contains 15 residues. Trimming took 3 bases from V and 8 from J; bases not matched to a gene: 11. The CDR3 spells CAWRLHRGLGEKLFF. CDR3 in DNA: TGTGCCTGGAGACTACACAGGGGGTTAGGAGAAAAACTGTTTTTT.

The V gene is TRBV30, the J gene TRBJ2-1; 13 bases match TRBD2. The length of the CDR3 is 16 residues. CDR1 and CDR2 from the germline V gene are GTSNPN and SVGIG (reference sequence). V lost 1 base, J lost 7 bases, and 7 bases stayed unmatched. The CDR3 here is CAWSALLAGGPNEQFF. CDR3 in DNA: TGTGCCTGGAGTGCGCTACTAGCGGGGGGGCCTAATGAGCAGTTCTTC.

The chain joins TRBV27 to TRBJ1-4, with a possible D match to TRBD1 (5 bases). The CDR3 has 14 residues. V was cut by 6 bases and J by 7 bases, with 15 bases left in between. Germline V gene sequence: CDR1 MNHEY, CDR2 SMNVEV (reference sequence). DNA of the CDR3: TGTGCCAGCAGACGACCGGGCGGGGGTGAAAAACTGTTTTTT. Protein sequence: CASRRPGGGEKLFF.

The chain uses TRBV9 and TRBJ1-2; 7 bases line up with TRBD1. Germline V CDR1 and CDR2: SGDLS, YYNGEE. CDR3 size: 16 residues. The V and J ends lost 4 bases and 4 bases, in that order; junction bases with no gene match: 13. The CDR3 sequence is CASSPYGGGVGYGYTF. CDR3 sequence (DNA): TGTGCCAGCAGCCCTTATGGAGGGGGCGTCGGCTATGGCTACACCTTC.

This rearrangement joins TRBV5-1 to TRBJ2-2, with D perhaps TRBD1 (6 bases). This CDR3 comprises 17 residues. V was clipped by 4 bases and J by 2 bases, with 18 bases between them. CDR1 SGHRS and CDR2 YFSETQ come from the germline V gene. The CDR3 loop reads CASSPFRGSVNTGELFF. CDR3 nucleotide sequence: TGCGCCAGCAGCCCGTTCAGGGGCAGCGTAAACACCGGGGAGCTGTTTTTT.

The V gene is TRBV7-2, the J gene TRBJ2-6; TRBD2 aligns across 7 bases. After removal of 5 bases from V and 0 bases from J, the junction contained 7 bases not matched to a gene. Per the germline V gene, CDR1 is SGHTA and CDR2 is FQGNSA. This CDR3 has 17 amino acids. DNA for the CDR3: TGTGCCAGCAGCGCCTGGTCGGGGGGCTCTGGGGCCAACGTCCTGACTTTC. This gives the protein CASSAWSGGSGANVLTF.

The V gene is TRBV30, the J gene TRBJ1-1, with D perhaps TRBD1 (5 bases). The V end lost 4 bases, the J end lost 1 base, and 16 bases lay between the germline ends. The germline V gene encodes CDR1 GTSNPN and CDR2 SVGIG (reference sequence). This CDR3 contains 15 residues. The CDR3 spells CAWTTTGVPNTEAFF. CDR3 DNA: TGTGCCTGGACGACCACGGGGGTACCGAACACTGAAGCTTTCTTT.

The gene calls are TRBV10-3 and TRBJ1-4; D gene uncertain. CDR3 length: 16 amino acids. Germline CDR1 ENHRY, CDR2 SYGVKD. Trimming shortened V by 3 bases and J by 7 bases, and 18 bases separated the two germline ends. The CDR3: CAISESNRGTSEKLFF. CDR3 in DNA: TGTGCCATCAGTGAAAGTAACCGCGGTACGAGTGAAAAACTGTTTTTT.